This T cell receptor beta chain was retrieved from a study of PD-L1 blockade in urothelial cancer. Time point specified: pretreatment peripheral blood. Method: immunoSEQ multiplex PCR; TCRdb's copy keeps in-frame clones and lacks some. Among approximately 45,000 clones listed, 82% were seen once. Germline CDR1 reads SGHKS; CDR2 reads YYEKEE (reference sequence). The CDR3 length is 15 residues. V was shortened by 3 bases and J by 6 bases, with 15 bases between the two germline ends. This clonotype was obtained from a man aged 45 to 65 with urothelial cancer. The chain couples TRBV5-5 to TRBJ2-2; D might be TRBD2 (7 bases). The sample here was PBMCs, taken around atezolizumab (anti-PD-L1) treatment. The CDR3, as DNA: TGTGCCAGCAGCTCGGGGGGCGTAAACGCCGGGGAGCTGTTTTTT. This codes for CASSSGGVNAGELFF. Based on the CDR3 plus reference TRBV5-5 and TRBJ2-2, the full variable domain is DAGVTQSPTHLIKTRGQQVTLRCSPISGHKSVSWYQQVLGQGPQFIFQYYEKEERGRGNFPDRFSARQFPNYSSELNVNALLLGDSALYLCASSSGGVNAGELFFGEGSRLTVL.